These 20 T cell receptor beta chains were sequenced from one sample in a study of OX40 agonist ivuxolimab in advanced cancers. Sequenced by immunoSEQ multiplex PCR; TCRdb stores in-frame clones only, minus some. The table lists fewer than 85,000 clones, over 75% of them singletons. Sequences were derived from CD4+ or CD8+ T cells sorted from blood, sampled in a trial of the OX40 agonist ivuxolimab. The receptor set was obtained from an adult with an advanced solid tumor such as melanoma, head and neck, liver or kidney cancer.

This clone has just a few counts. This chain connects TRBV4-1 to TRBJ1-6, with TRBD1 matching over 8 bases. There are 16 residues in the CDR3. V shed 4 bases, J shed 11 bases, and the junction held 13 bases outside the gene matches. The V gene's germline CDR1 is MGHRA and CDR2 YSYEKL. The CDR3 sequence is CASSLPPGQVLAPLHF. CDR3 DNA: TGCGCCAGCAGCCTTCCTCCGGGACAGGTTCTCGCACCCCTCCACTTT.

A word on this clone: This specimen includes other DNA sequences encoding the same CDR3. The rearrangement uses TRBV7-3 and TRBJ1-1; 8 bases map to TRBD1. The CDR3 loop spans 14 amino acids. Germline V gene data show CDR1 as SGHTA and CDR2 as FQGTGA. With V trimmed by 3 bases and J by 5 bases, 5 bases remained unmatched. The chain's CDR3 is CASSLQGAGTEAFF. The CDR3 DNA reads TGTGCCAGCAGCTTGCAGGGGGCCGGGACTGAAGCTTTCTTT.

V gene TRBV15 combines with J gene TRBJ1-5; D remains unclear. CDR1 is LNHNV, CDR2 YYDKDF, per germline (reference sequence). The CDR3 consists of 15 residues. The ends were cut back, 0 bases at V and 7 bases at J, with 13 bases in the middle. The CDR3 sequence is CATSRDTLVGQPQHF. The CDR3 DNA sequence: TGTGCCACCAGCAGAGATACCCTTGTGGGCCAGCCCCAGCATTTT. The entire variable domain, with the rest obtained from reference TRBV15 and TRBJ1-5, is as follows: DAMVIQNPRYQVTQFGKPVTLSCSQTLNHNVMYWYQQKSSQAPKLLFHYYDKDFNNEADTPDNFQSRRPNTSFCFLDIRSPGLGDTAMYLCATSRDTLVGQPQHFGDGTRLSIL.

This chain connects TRBV14 to TRBJ1-5; TRBD1 aligns across 8 bases. Germline-derived CDR1 and CDR2 are SGHDN and FVKESK. This CDR3 is 15 amino acids long. V lost 1 base to trimming and J lost 3 bases; unmatched junction nucleotides: 2. Here the CDR3 reads CASSQGTGPNQPQHF. The CDR3 bases are TGTGCCAGCAGCCAAGGGACAGGGCCCAATCAGCCCCAGCATTTT.

The chain carries TRBV11-3 and TRBJ1-1; no reliable D call. The CDR3 is 14 amino acids. Trimming stripped 6 bases from V and 4 bases from J, with 15 bases between. Germline V gene sequence: CDR1 SGHNT, CDR2 YENEEA. The chain's CDR3 is CASSLRMGGTEAFF. In DNA form, the CDR3 reads TGTGCCAGCAGTTTACGCATGGGTGGCACTGAAGCTTTCTTT.

This CDR3 reads CASSLLGDQPQHF. The CDR3 DNA is TGCGCCAGCAGCTTGCTCGGGGATCAGCCCCAGCATTTT. V gene TRBV5-1 combines with J gene TRBJ1-5, with no clear D. Between the trimmed V and J ends, which lost 1 base and 5 bases, there was a span of 7 bases. This CDR3 spans 13 amino acids. Germline-derived CDR1 and CDR2 are SGHRS and YFSETQ.

V usage is TRBV27 and J usage is TRBJ1-2; D is possibly TRBD1 (5 bases). This CDR3 comprises 15 residues. Trimming removed 3 bases from V and 7 bases from J, with 18 bases in between. Germline assignment: CDR1 MNHEY and CDR2 SMNVEV (reference sequence). The CDR3 DNA reads as TGTGCCAGCAGTTTGTCGGGACGGGGGTATGCTGGCTACACCTTC. The encoded protein is CASSLSGRGYAGYTF.

This chain links TRBV6-5 with TRBJ2-7; TRBD2 agrees at 10 bases. V lost 2 bases, J lost 2 bases, and 6 bases stayed unmatched. Germline CDR1 is MNHEY and CDR2 is SVGAGI. CDR3 size: 16 residues. For the CDR3, the DNA is TGTGCCAGCAGTTACACCCTCCTAGCGGGAGCCTACGAGCAGTACTTC. The encoded protein is CASSYTLLAGAYEQYF.

The chain recombines TRBV9 with TRBJ2-3; 8 bases line up with TRBD2. The CDR3 is 14 amino acids. With 4 bases clipped from V and 5 bases from J, the junction kept 6 bases outside the gene matches. CDR1 SGDLS and CDR2 YYNGEE come from the germline V gene. Here the CDR3 DNA reads TGTGCCAGCAGCCCCCGGGGGGGCGGAGATACGCAGTATTTT. This translates into CASSPRGGGDTQYF.

The chain is built from TRBV19 and TRBJ2-7; TRBD2 is a possible D gene (5 bases). This CDR3 contains 15 residues. CDR1 is LNHDA and CDR2 is SQIVND in the germline V gene (reference sequence). The V and J ends lost 1 base and 3 bases respectively, with 13 bases between them. Written as DNA, the CDR3 is TGTGCCAGTAGTATAGTGGCCGGGGATAGCTACGAGCAGTACTTC. Translation gives CASSIVAGDSYEQYF.

V usage is TRBV10-3 and J usage is TRBJ1-1; D is perhaps TRBD1 (5 bases). Germline V CDR1 and CDR2: ENHRY, SYGVKD. The CDR3 sequence is 13 residues long. Trimming shortened V by 4 bases and J by 2 bases, and 8 bases separated the two germline ends. As DNA, the CDR3 is TGTGCCATCAGTGGGGGGGTCAACACTGAAGCTTTCTTT. This codes for CAISGGVNTEAFF.

V gene TRBV27 combines with J gene TRBJ2-5, with D unclear. With the DNA end fitting TRBJ2-7 better, the J assignment may be wrong. Germline V CDR1 and CDR2: MNHEY, SMNVEV (reference sequence). The CDR3 is 14 residues long. The CDR3 here is CASSLSWGSYEQYF. For the CDR3, the DNA is TGTGCCAGCAGTTTATCGTGGGGTTCATACGAGCAGTACTTC.

V and J are TRBV4-3 and TRBJ2-1; D is perhaps TRBD1 or TRBD2 (5 bases each). Between the trimmed V and J ends, which lost 0 bases and 5 bases, there was a span of 11 bases. This CDR3 is built from 15 residues. CDR1 is LGHNA and CDR2 is YSLEER in the germline V gene. DNA for the CDR3: TGCGCCAGCAGCCAAGATAAGGTGGGACACAATGAGCAGTTCTTC. Its protein is CASSQDKVGHNEQFF.

The J gene is TRBJ2-3, the V gene TRBV29-1, with 7 bases lining up with TRBD2. V shed 7 bases, J shed 5 bases, and the junction held 6 bases outside the gene matches. The germline V gene has CDR1 SQVTM and CDR2 ANQGSEA. The CDR3 sequence is 12 residues long. The CDR3 sequence is CSAERGRDTQYF. The CDR3 DNA reads TGCAGCGCCGAGCGGGGTCGAGATACGCAGTATTTT.

The V call is TRBV11-1, the J call TRBJ1-5; D remains ambiguous. This CDR3 has 13 amino acids. V lost 5 bases to trimming and J lost 3 bases, with 8 bases between them. The germline CDR1 and CDR2 sequences are SGHAT and FQDESV (reference sequence). CDR3 DNA: TGTGCCAGCAGCCCCTCCCCCAATCAGCCCCAGCATTTT. Its protein product is CASSPSPNQPQHF.

V and J are TRBV27 and TRBJ1-1; D is unresolved. CDR1 and CDR2 (germline): MNHEY, SMNVEV (reference sequence). The V end lost 3 bases, the J end lost 0 bases, and 11 bases lay between the germline ends. There are 15 residues in the CDR3. As DNA, the CDR3 is TGTGCCAGCAGTTTGGGGAGCGGGGTGAACACTGAAGCTTTCTTT. This sequence encodes CASSLGSGVNTEAFF.

The V gene is TRBV7-2, the J gene TRBJ2-7; TRBD1 agrees at 9 bases. J gave up 3 bases and V 5 bases, and 5 bases lay outside the gene matches. The V gene's germline CDR1 is SGHTA and CDR2 FQGNSA. This CDR3 spans 14 amino acids. CDR3 nucleotides: TGTGCCAGCAGCCCAGGACAGGGGCACTACGAGCAGTACTTC. This gives the protein CASSPGQGHYEQYF.

The chain carries TRBV7-8 and TRBJ2-3; D may be TRBD1 (6 bases). V lost 6 bases and J 5 bases, leaving 18 bases between the germline ends. CDR1 and CDR2 (germline): SGHVS, FQNEAQ. The CDR3 is made up of 15 amino acids. The CDR3 sequence is CASRKSDRRGDTQYF. CDR3 coding DNA: TGTGCCAGCAGGAAGTCAGACAGGAGAGGAGATACGCAGTATTTT.

The genes are TRBV28 and TRBJ1-2; D unresolved. The germline gives CDR1 MDHEN, CDR2 SYDVKM. V lost 4 bases, J lost 1 base, and 1 base lay in between. The CDR3 is 11 residues long. For the CDR3, the DNA is TGTGCCAGCAGTTATAACTATGGCTACACCTTC. Translated, it gives CASSYNYGYTF.

CDR3 residues: CASSPGHRTGELFF. The CDR3 bases are TGTGCCAGCAGCCCCGGACACCGTACCGGGGAGCTGTTTTTT. This chain links TRBV7-3 with TRBJ2-2, with D possibly matching TRBD1 (5 bases). V was clipped by 5 bases and J by 5 bases, with 12 bases between them. The CDR3 consists of 14 residues. CDR1 and CDR2 from the germline V gene are SGHTA and FQGTGA.